This TCR beta chain was recovered during a study of blood T cell repertoires in COVID-19. Background on the study: The samples span acute and convalescent COVID-19 from the United States, Italy and Spain. The analysed material was cDNA or gDNA that came from T cells, B-cell-depleted T cells, or PBMCs.

In the source study's methods: Reference gene primer amplification gave estimated nucleated cell counts. Produced via immunoSEQ multiplex PCR; TCRdb's table is partial and in-frame only. The V and J calls and clone size come from that table; D and trimming were worked out from the DNA. Here the sample spans some 80,000 clones, roughly 88% being singletons. From germline, CDR1 is LGHNA and CDR2 YSLEER. The CDR3 contains 18 residues. V trimming: 1 base; J trimming: 7 bases; junction bases outside the gene matches: 14. The sequence came from a woman aged 45-60 years with acute or convalescent COVID-19. Material for sequencing was peripheral blood. The chain couples TRBV4-3 to TRBJ2-1; TRBD1 aligns across 9 bases. Here the CDR3 DNA reads TGCGCCAGCAGCCAAGGGGACATACAGGGGGCTGTTTGGAATGAGCAGTTCTTC. Translation gives CASSQGDIQGAVWNEQFF.